Each of the 29 T cell receptor beta chains below was sequenced from the same sample in a study of regulatory T cells in long-lasting Graves disease. Time point of the sample: newly diagnosed GD, antithyroid drugs for less than 3 months. RNA from PBMCs was the source of the TCR library. Arm-PCR of CDR3 regions and iRepertoire HTBI primers were the basis on which TCR beta libraries were built. One entry per CDR3 protein results from TCRdb running MiXCR on the multiplex PCR reads. The table includes 400,000 to 650,000 distinct CDR3 sequences, about 16% detected once. This same sample was also part of a study on T cells in Graves' hyperthyroidism and ophthalmopathy.

This material consisted of peripheral blood mononuclear cells (PBMCs), taken at new diagnosis, from a patient treated with antithyroid drugs. These receptors originate from a woman aged 40 to 65 with Graves disease.

This clonotype was detected many times. This CDR3 reads CASSWDSLRGSPLHF. The DNA for the CDR3 is TGTGCCAGCAGTTGGGACAGTCTTCGGGGTTCACCCCTCCACTTT. This chain connects TRBV12-3 or TRBV12-4 to TRBJ1-6; 7 nucleotides match TRBD1. V shed 4 bases, J shed 9 bases, and the junction held 9 bases outside the gene matches. CDR3 size: 15 residues.

This clonotype was observed many times. J is TRBJ1-1 and V is TRBV11-2; weak D call: TRBD1 (5 bases). This CDR3 region has 15 residues. From germline, CDR1 is SGHAT and CDR2 FQNNGV. Trimming left V 7 bases short and J 1 base short, with 16 bases between. The CDR3 loop reads CASTLGEVKNTEAFF. The CDR3, as DNA: TGTGCCAGCACCCTGGGGGAGGTGAAGAACACTGAAGCTTTCTTT.

This clonotype was counted many times. DNA for the CDR3: TGTGCCAGCAGCCCGACTCGCGGGGGGGCCAAATACGAGCAGTACTTC. Its translation is CASSPTRGGAKYEQYF. V and J are TRBV3-1 and TRBJ2-7; the match to TRBD2 covers 9 bases. Germline CDR1 is LGHDT and CDR2 is YNNKEL (reference sequence). The CDR3 runs to 16 residues. The V and J ends lost 4 bases and 4 bases, in that order; junction bases with no gene match: 11.

This clonotype showed up many times. The V and J genes are TRBV20-1 and TRBJ2-1; D is perhaps TRBD1 (6 bases). CDR1 DFQATT and CDR2 SNEGSKA come from the germline V gene (reference sequence). V lost 4 bases to trimming and J lost 8 bases, with 9 bases between them. CDR3 length: 11 residues. The CDR3 here is CSATTGYEQFF. As DNA, the CDR3 is TGCAGTGCTACGACAGGTTATGAGCAGTTCTTC.

This sequence joins TRBV4-1 and TRBJ1-6; unclear D gene. Trimming cost V 4 bases and J 8 bases, with 21 bases left between them. This CDR3 is built from 17 residues. The germline V gene has CDR1 MGHRA and CDR2 YSYEKL. The CDR3 region has the DNA TGCGCCAGCAGCCTAACCTCGATGAGCAGGAGTTATTCACCCCTCCACTTT. Translation gives CASSLTSMSRSYSPLHF.

This clonotype was seen ten or more times. The chain links TRBV7-9 to TRBJ2-1; 8 bases match TRBD1. CDR1 SEHNR and CDR2 FQNEAQ come from the germline V gene (reference sequence). The CDR3 is 15 residues long. The trim removed 5 bases at V and 5 bases at J, leaving 8 bases unmatched. The CDR3: CASSVNRGSNNEQFF. The CDR3 nucleotides read TGTGCCAGCAGCGTGAACAGGGGGTCTAACAATGAGCAGTTCTTC.

This clonotype was seen at least ten times. The chain uses TRBV13 and TRBJ2-1; D ambiguous. CDR1 is PRHDT, CDR2 FYEKMQ, per germline (reference sequence). Trimming removed 7 bases from V and 0 bases from J, with 7 bases in between. The CDR3 length is 13 residues. The CDR3 sequence: CASMQSSYNEQFF. The CDR3 DNA reads as TGTGCCAGCATGCAGAGCTCCTACAATGAGCAGTTCTTC.

The chain carries TRBV20-1 and TRBJ2-4, with 7 bases lining up with TRBD2. Unmatched junction bases numbered 13, after V lost 5 bases and J lost 6 bases. Germline V gene sequence: CDR1 DFQATT, CDR2 SNEGSKA (reference sequence). This CDR3 is built from 15 residues. DNA of the CDR3: TGCAGTGCTCACCTTGGACTAGGGTTGTTAAACATTCAGTACTTC. This translates into CSAHLGLGLLNIQYF.

This clonotype was recorded many times. The rearrangement uses TRBV12-3 or TRBV12-4 and TRBJ2-1; 7 nucleotides align to TRBD2. This CDR3 is 14 amino acids long. V was pared by 6 bases and J by 7 bases, with 9 bases of the junction left unmatched. CDR3 in amino acids: CASRVTGGSNEQFF. The CDR3 nucleotides are TGTGCCAGCAGGGTAACGGGGGGATCGAATGAGCAGTTCTTC.

Many counts were recorded for this clonotype. The chain employs TRBV5-1 and TRBJ2-1; D remains ambiguous. The CDR3 has 13 amino acids. The germline V and J ends were trimmed by 5 bases and 4 bases, with 10 bases remaining between them. Germline CDR1 SGHRS, CDR2 YFSETQ. The DNA of the CDR3 is TGCGCCAGCAGACGGGTATCGTACAATGAGCAGTTCTTC. Its translation: CASRRVSYNEQFF.

This clonotype has just a few counts. The chain couples TRBV9 to TRBJ2-5; no firm D call. The length of the CDR3 is 12 residues. Trimming removed 3 bases from V and 7 bases from J, with 10 bases in between. CDR1 and CDR2 (germline): SGDLS, YYNGEE. Here the CDR3 reads CASSGASVTQYF. As DNA, the CDR3 is TGTGCCAGCAGCGGGGCTTCGGTGACCCAGTACTTC.

This clonotype was counted a few times. For the CDR3, the DNA is TGTGCCAGCAGCCAAGTGGATAATTCACCCCTCCACTTT. This sequence encodes CASSQVDNSPLHF. The chain couples TRBV3-1 to TRBJ1-6; no reliable D call. With 1 base removed from V and 5 bases from J, the gap between germline ends came to 3 bases. Germline loops: CDR1 LGHDT, CDR2 YNNKEL (reference sequence). The CDR3 loop spans 13 amino acids. The entire variable domain, with the rest obtained from reference TRBV3-1 and TRBJ1-6, is as follows: DTAVSQTPKYLVTQMGNDKSIKCEQNLGHDTMYWYKQDSKKFLKIMFSYNNKELIINETVPNRFSPKSPDKAHLNLHINSLELGDSAVYFCASSQVDNSPLHFGNGTRLTVT.

This clonotype was seen repeatedly, ten times or more. The V call is TRBV2, the J call TRBJ2-3; TRBD2 is a possible D gene (7 bases). Germline assignment: CDR1 SNHLY and CDR2 FYNNEI. The germline V and J ends were trimmed by 0 bases and 2 bases, with 21 bases remaining between them. The CDR3 loop spans 19 amino acids. Here the CDR3 reads CASSEALGGGRPVTDTQYF. The CDR3 bases are TGTGCCAGCAGTGAAGCGCTGGGGGGGGGGCGACCCGTCACAGATACGCAGTATTTT.

This sequence joins TRBV3-1 and TRBJ2-1; D possibly corresponds to TRBD2 (5 bases). Trimming pared 4 bases from V and 0 bases from J, leaving 19 bases between. This CDR3 has 18 residues. From germline, CDR1 is LGHDT and CDR2 YNNKEL (reference sequence). The CDR3 region is CASSLSYPGESSYNEQFF. For the CDR3, the DNA is TGTGCCAGCAGCCTATCGTACCCCGGGGAGAGCTCCTACAATGAGCAGTTCTTC.

This clonotype was detected only a few times. This may be a read error, as it is one base from a much larger clone. The CDR3 DNA sequence: TGTGTCAGCAGCCAAAGAGTCCCTGATGACGAGGAGCATGGCTACACCTTC. Protein: CVSSQRVPDDEEHGYTF. The chain carries TRBV11-2 and TRBJ1-2; D remains ambiguous. This CDR3 comprises 17 residues. Per germline, CDR1 SGHAT and CDR2 FQNNGV.

The CDR3 reads CASSPALPSADTQYF. DNA for the CDR3: TGTGCCAGCAGCCCAGCGCTCCCCAGCGCCGATACGCAGTATTTT. This chain links TRBV7-9 with TRBJ2-3; the D is unclear. Germline V gene sequence: CDR1 SEHNR, CDR2 FQNEAQ (reference sequence). The CDR3 spans 15 residues. Trimming took 5 bases from V and 6 from J, leaving 18 bases between them.

The chain recombines TRBV30 with TRBJ2-5; the D gene could be TRBD1 or TRBD2 (6 bases each). The germline CDR1 and CDR2 sequences are GTSNPN and SVGIG (reference sequence). V was cut by 2 bases and J by 5 bases, with 18 bases left in between. CDR3 size: 15 residues. As DNA, the CDR3 is TGTGCCTGGAGTCGAGAGAGGGGGGTAGGCGAGACCCAGTACTTC. Protein sequence: CAWSRERGVGETQYF.

This clonotype came up many times. At one end, the junction sequence differs from germline, possibly due to a read error. J is TRBJ2-5 and V is TRBV7-7, with D possibly being TRBD1 (5 bases). CDR1 and CDR2 from the germline V gene are SSHAT and FNYEAQ (reference sequence). The CDR3 has 15 amino acids. CDR3 coding DNA: TGTGCTAGCAGCTTAGATTCTCCAGGGTGGGAGACCCAGTACTTC. Its translation: CASSLDSPGWETQYF.

Only a few counts were recorded for this clonotype. This sequence joins TRBV12-3 or TRBV12-4 and TRBJ2-1; D unclear. Trimming removed 7 bases from V and 2 bases from J, with 12 bases in between. The CDR3 runs to 14 residues. CDR3 loop: CASTPGLAYNEQFF. CDR3 nucleotides: TGTGCCAGCACCCCGGGCCTGGCCTACAATGAGCAGTTCTTC.

This clonotype was observed many times. The chain is built from TRBV28 and TRBJ2-5; TRBD1 matches at 10 bases. The CDR3 loop spans 14 amino acids. Losses at the gene ends were 6 bases for V and 5 bases for J; bases not matched to a gene: 6. Germline V CDR1 and CDR2: MDHEN, SYDVKM. The CDR3 reads CASRQTGGLETQYF. The DNA of the CDR3 is TGTGCCAGCAGGCAGACAGGGGGCTTGGAGACCCAGTACTTC.

This clonotype was recorded many times. V usage is TRBV27 and J usage is TRBJ2-7; D might be TRBD1 (8 bases). The germline V gene has CDR1 MNHEY and CDR2 SMNVEV (reference sequence). This CDR3 is built from 15 residues. V lost 5 bases and J lost 3, with 17 bases in between. The DNA of the CDR3 is TGTGCCAGCAGTCCGCGGGGGACAGGAGACTACGAGCAGTACTTC. This sequence encodes CASSPRGTGDYEQYF.

Ten or more counts support this clonotype. The chain's CDR3 is CSASGRASYNEQFF. CDR3 nucleotide sequence: TGCAGTGCTAGTGGGAGGGCCTCCTACAATGAGCAGTTCTTC. The V gene is TRBV20-1, the J gene TRBJ2-1; 7 bases match TRBD2. J lost 0 bases, V lost 3 bases, and 2 bases had no gene match. This CDR3 spans 14 amino acids. Germline V gene lookup returns CDR1 DFQATT and CDR2 SNEGSKA (reference sequence).

This clonotype was picked up a small number of times. The chain employs TRBV28 and TRBJ2-2, with D hard to call. V dropped 6 bases and J dropped 0 bases, with 8 bases sitting between them. CDR3 size: 14 residues. The germline gives CDR1 MDHEN, CDR2 SYDVKM. CDR3 amino acids: CASSLSPNTGELFF. The DNA for the CDR3 is TGTGCCAGCAGCTTGTCCCCGAACACCGGGGAGCTGTTTTTT.

This chain links TRBV7-9 with TRBJ2-7, with D possibly matching TRBD1 (6 bases). V lost 5 bases to trimming and J lost 0 bases, with 14 bases between them. The length of the CDR3 is 15 residues. Germline V gene sequence: CDR1 SEHNR, CDR2 FQNEAQ (reference sequence). CDR3 nucleotide sequence: TGTGCCAGCAGCCGCACATCGGACAGCTCCTACGAGCAGTACTTC. It translates to CASSRTSDSSYEQYF.

This clonotype was counted only a few times. This sequence joins TRBV5-1 and TRBJ2-7; 10 nucleotides agree with TRBD2. Germline V gives CDR1 SGHRS, CDR2 YFSETQ. V lost 4 bases, J lost 3 bases, and 7 bases stayed unmatched. The CDR3 runs 15 residues. The CDR3 DNA sequence: TGCGCCAGCAGCCTAGCGGGGGACCTTTACTACGAGCAGTACTTC. Residues: CASSLAGDLYYEQYF.

In regard to this clonotype: This may arise from a read error, as a much more abundant clone is one base away. This chain joins TRBV7-2 and TRBJ1-4, with D possibly matching TRBD1 (5 bases). Trimming pared 5 bases from V and 6 bases from J, leaving 7 bases between. The CDR3 covers 12 residues. The V gene's germline CDR1 is SGHTA and CDR2 FQGNSA. CDR3 sequence: CASSQQDEKLFF. The DNA for the CDR3 is TGTGCCAGCAGCCAACAGGATGAAAAACTGTTTTTT.

This clonotype has ten or more counts. The CDR3 coding sequence is TGTGCCAGCAGTTTGGGGGGGTGGGTCACTGAAGCTTTCTTT. It encodes CASSLGGWVTEAFF. The chain uses TRBV12-3 or TRBV12-4 and TRBJ1-1; perhaps TRBD1 as D (5 bases). V dropped 3 bases and J dropped 4 bases, with 12 bases sitting between them. The CDR3 has 14 amino acids.

The chain combines TRBV19 with TRBJ2-5, with 8 bases identical to TRBD1. The CDR3 runs to 15 residues. With V trimmed by 9 bases and J by 4 bases, 13 bases remained unmatched. The germline V gene has CDR1 LNHDA and CDR2 SQIVND (reference sequence). CDR3 region: CASTPQGAGGETQYF. In nucleotides, the CDR3 is TGTGCCAGCACACCTCAGGGGGCCGGGGGAGAGACCCAGTACTTC.

This clonotype was seen at least ten times. The chain is built from TRBV7-3 and TRBJ2-3, with 9 bases fitting TRBD2. This CDR3 contains 17 residues. V was pared by 6 bases and J by 2 bases, with 12 bases of the junction left unmatched. Per germline, CDR1 SGHTA and CDR2 FQGTGA. In DNA form, the CDR3 reads TGTGCCAGCAGTTCCCTAGGCAGCGGGGGGTTCACAGATACGCAGTATTTT. Translating gives CASSSLGSGGFTDTQYF.